A selection of T cell receptor beta chains follows, all from one sample in a study of T cell responses to AZD1222 COVID-19 vaccine. Repertoires were generated with immunoSEQ multiplex PCR, while TCRdb's copy carries only in-frame clones and drops some. Altogether around 92,000 clones are present, just over 85% being singletons, with the ten largest covering more than 8.5%. The source was peripheral blood, collected on day 0 of AZD1222 vaccination. The origin of the receptors is an adult in good health. The CDR3 runs from the conserved cysteine through the conserved F or W. D genes are given only for firm matches. Where a row states a size, it is once, few, many or the class of an expanded clone; other rows omit it.

d_gene	abundance	v_gene	j_gene	CDR3nt	CDR3aa
NA	NA	TRBV3-1/TRBV3-2	TRBJ1-1	TGTGCCAGCAGCCAAGTCGGTTTTAGCGGAGGTGGCACTGAAGCTTTCTTT	CASSQVGFSGGGTEAFF
NA	NA	TRBV27	TRBJ2-3	TGTGCCAGCAGTTCAGTATACCGGGGGGATACGCAGTATTTT	CASSSVYRGDTQYF
NA	NA	TRBV9	TRBJ1-6	TGTGCCAGCAGCGTAGATGGAGGGCCGAATAATTCACCCCTCCACTTT	CASSVDGGPNNSPLHF
NA	NA	TRBV29-1	TRBJ2-7	TGCAGCGTTCAGGCACCTCACGTCCACGAGCAGTACTTC	CSVQAPHVHEQYF
NA	NA	TRBV7-9	TRBJ2-1	TGTGCCAGCAGCTTAGTGGCGGCCTCCTACAATGAGCAGTTCTTC	CASSLVAASYNEQFF
NA	NA	TRBV7-2	TRBJ1-2	TGTGCCAGCAGCCCTCAGGAGAGGGGAGGCTATGGCTACACCTTC	CASSPQERGGYGYTF
NA	once	TRBV18	TRBJ1-5	TGTGCCAGCTCACCTAGACAGATAAGCAATCAGCCCCAGCATTTT	CASSPRQISNQPQHF
NA	NA	TRBV20-1	TRBJ1-4	TGCAGTGCTAGTAAGTCAGGCTCTGAAAAACTGTTTTTT	CSASKSGSEKLFF
TRBD1	once	TRBV19	TRBJ2-1	TGTGCCAGTAGGGCTGACAGGGCTGACTCCTACAATGAGCAGTTCTTC	CASRADRADSYNEQFF
TRBD2	NA	TRBV7-2	TRBJ2-7	TGTGCCAGCAGCGAAGGGACTATCCCATACGAGCAGTACTTC	CASSEGTIPYEQYF
NA	NA	TRBV4-2	TRBJ1-2	TGTGCCAGCAGCCAAGTTAGTGGAAATAGTGGCTACACCTTC	CASSQVSGNSGYTF
NA	once	TRBV6-4	TRBJ2-1	TGTGCCAGCAGTTCTACCCCCGCGGGGAACTCCTACAATGAGCAGTTCTTC	CASSSTPAGNSYNEQFF
NA	NA	TRBV6-5	TRBJ1-6	TGTGCCAGCAGAGAGCAGGGGAATTCACCCCTCCACTTT	CASREQGNSPLHF
NA	NA	TRBV24-1	TRBJ2-5	TGTGCCACCTCGGATGGGGGGACGGAGACCCAGTACTTC	CATSDGGTETQYF
TRBD1	NA	TRBV6-5	TRBJ1-5	TGTGCCAGCAGAGCAGGGGGCAGGGTCAATCAGCCCCAGCATTTT	CASRAGGRVNQPQHF
NA	NA	TRBV7-2	TRBJ1-2	TGTGCCAGCAGCTTAGGGAGAGACTTGTCTGGGGGCTACACCTTC	CASSLGRDLSGGYTF
TRBD1	NA	TRBV5-1	TRBJ1-3	TGCGCCAGCAGTTTAACAGGGGACCCTGGAAACACCATATATTTT	CASSLTGDPGNTIYF
NA	once	TRBV18	TRBJ1-3	TGTGCCAGCTCACCACCCGGGGTGGCTGGAAACACCATATATTTT	CASSPPGVAGNTIYF
NA	NA	TRBV6-6	TRBJ2-2	TGTGCCAGCAGTTACAAGGGGGACACCGGGGAGCTGTTTTTT	CASSYKGDTGELFF
TRBD2	NA	TRBV30	TRBJ2-7	TGTGCCTGTGAAAGGGCGGGAGGGCCCCAATTCTACGAGCAGTACTTC	CACERAGGPQFYEQYF
TRBD1	NA	TRBV7-2	TRBJ2-5	TGTGCCAGCAGCACCTCCAGGGGGCGGATCGAGACCCAGTACTTC	CASSTSRGRIETQYF
NA	NA	TRBV6-5	TRBJ2-3	TGTGCCAGCAGGCGGGGGCCCTCTAGCACAGATACGCAGTATTTT	CASRRGPSSTDTQYF
TRBD1	NA	TRBV6-1	TRBJ1-5	TGTGCCAGCAGTGACCCCGGGACAGGGGGCTGGGGGCAGCCCCAGCATTTT	CASSDPGTGGWGQPQHF
NA	NA	TRBV6-5	TRBJ1-3	TGTGCCAGCAGCCGGGGTTCTTCTGGAAACACCATATATTTT	CASSRGSSGNTIYF
NA	NA	TRBV7-3	TRBJ2-1	TGTGCCAGCAGCTTACAGGCACAAAGCTCCTACAATGAGCAGTTCTTC	CASSLQAQSSYNEQFF
NA	NA	TRBV11-2	TRBJ2-2	TGTGCCAGCTCCCAGGGGACCGGGGAGCTGTTTTTT	CASSQGTGELFF
NA	NA	TRBV25-1	TRBJ1-1	TGTGCCAGCAGTGATAATCCAGGGCGTACTGAAGCTTTCTTT	CASSDNPGRTEAFF
TRBD1	NA	TRBV11-2	TRBJ1-1	TGTGCCAGCAGCTCGCCGGACAGGCTTGCTTTCTTT	CASSSPDRLAFF
NA	few	TRBV19	TRBJ2-2	TGTGCCAGTAGTGGAACAGGGTTGGGCGGGGAGCTGTTTTTT	CASSGTGLGGELFF
NA	once	TRBV19	TRBJ1-1	TGTGCCAGTAGTATAGATCTATTTCGCCGGTCCCTGAACACTGAAGCTTTCTTT	CASSIDLFRRSLNTEAFF
NA	NA	TRBV29-1	TRBJ2-1	TGCAGCGTTCGGACACCCAGCAATGAGCAGTTCTTC	CSVRTPSNEQFF
TRBD1	NA	TRBV9	TRBJ1-1	TGTGCCAGCAGCCCACGGACAGGTGAAGCTTTCTTT	CASSPRTGEAFF
NA	many	TRBV16	TRBJ2-4	TGTGCCAGCAGCCACGGGGGACGGGCGGAAGCCAAAAACATTCAGTACTTC	CASSHGGRAEAKNIQYF
NA	NA	TRBV5-6	TRBJ1-3	TGTGCCAGCAGCAATTTGGACAGTCTGGCTGGAAACACCATATATTTT	CASSNLDSLAGNTIYF
NA	NA	TRBV7-9	TRBJ1-3	TGTGCCAGCAGCTTAGAAGGCGGAAGCACCATATATTTT	CASSLEGGSTIYF
NA	few	TRBV7-2	TRBJ2-5	TGTGCCAGCAGCCCCACGTGGAGCCGCCAAGAGACCCAGTACTTC	CASSPTWSRQETQYF
TRBD1	NA	TRBV3-1/TRBV3-2	TRBJ1-1	TGTGCCAGCAGCCCGAACAGGGGTGGAATTACTGAAGCTTTCTTT	CASSPNRGGITEAFF
NA	once	TRBV11-2	TRBJ1-1	TGTGCCAGCAGCTTAGACGATGTAGGGAGGGGCGGGCCTGAAGCTTTCTTT	CASSLDDVGRGGPEAFF
TRBD1	once	TRBV6-5	TRBJ1-1	TGTGCCAGCAGGGGACAGGGAATGAACACTGAAGCTTTCTTT	CASRGQGMNTEAFF
TRBD1	NA	TRBV7-9	TRBJ1-3	TGTGCCAGCAGCTTAGGGGCCCGACAGGGGGGAAACACCATATATTTT	CASSLGARQGGNTIYF
TRBD1	NA	TRBV6-5	TRBJ1-2	TGTGCCAGCAGTTGGACAGGGTACGACTATGGCTACACCTTC	CASSWTGYDYGYTF
NA	NA	TRBV5-6	TRBJ2-7	TGTGCCAGCAGCCGAGACAGGACTGAGCAGTACTTC	CASSRDRTEQYF
NA	NA	TRBV7-9	TRBJ1-2	TGTGCCAGCGATTTAAGGCCCGGCGACCGCTACACCTTC	CASDLRPGDRYTF
NA	NA	TRBV29-1	TRBJ1-3	TGCAGCGCCAAATCCACGGCGGGAAACACCATATATTTT	CSAKSTAGNTIYF
NA	NA	TRBV5-4	TRBJ1-5	TGTGCCAGCAGCTTGGGAGGGCAGGGATCGAGCAATCAGCCCCAGCATTTT	CASSLGGQGSSNQPQHF
NA	NA	TRBV5-1	TRBJ2-3	TGCGCCAGCAGCTTCGAGGGGGATATGGATACGCAGTATTTT	CASSFEGDMDTQYF
NA	NA	TRBV18	TRBJ2-2	TGTGCCAGCTCGGTATCCCTAAACACCGGGGAGCTGTTTTTT	CASSVSLNTGELFF
NA	NA	TRBV20-1	TRBJ2-3	TGCAGTGCTAGAAATATTTTCTCGCAGTATTTT	CSARNIFSQYF
NA	NA	TRBV30	TRBJ2-4	TGTGCCTGGAGTGTAGTGGTTGGAGGCTCGGACATTCAGTACTTC	CAWSVVVGGSDIQYF
TRBD1	NA	TRBV6-1	TRBJ1-4	TGTGCCAGCACTGACAGGGTTTTTGTGGGAACTAATGAAAAACTGTTTTTT	CASTDRVFVGTNEKLFF
NA	NA	TRBV18	TRBJ1-2	TGTGCCAGCTCACCAGGAGGAAAAGGCTATGGCTACACCTTC	CASSPGGKGYGYTF
NA	NA	TRBV11-2	TRBJ2-1	TGTGCCAGCAGCTTACCGGGGACGCGGGACCTTTCCTACAATGAGCAGTTCTTC	CASSLPGTRDLSYNEQFF
TRBD1	NA	TRBV2	TRBJ2-7	TGTGCCAGCAGAGCCGGGACAGGAGCTAGCTACGAGCAGTACTTC	CASRAGTGASYEQYF
NA	NA	TRBV2	TRBJ1-5	TGTGCCAGCAGTGAAGAGGGGGAGGACAATCAGCCCCAGCATTTT	CASSEEGEDNQPQHF
NA	NA	TRBV19	TRBJ2-5	TGTGCCAGTAAACATTTAGCCGGTGGGGAGACCCAGTACTTC	CASKHLAGGETQYF
NA	NA	TRBV3-1/TRBV3-2	TRBJ1-5	TGTGCCAGCAGCCAAGCGGGAGGACAGCCCCAGCATTTT	CASSQAGGQPQHF
NA	NA	TRBV18	TRBJ2-1	TGTGCCAGCTCACTCAATCGGGGAGGCTCCCTCTCCTACAATGAGCAGTTCTTC	CASSLNRGGSLSYNEQFF
TRBD1	NA	TRBV7-9	TRBJ2-3	TGTGCCAGCAGCTTAGTTCCAGGACAGGGGTTAGATACGCAGTATTTT	CASSLVPGQGLDTQYF
TRBD2	NA	TRBV2	TRBJ2-7	TGTGCCAGTTTTGCCGGGACTAGCGCCTCCTACGAGCAGTACTTC	CASFAGTSASYEQYF
NA	NA	TRBV3-1/TRBV3-2	TRBJ1-1	TGTGCCAGCAGCCTCTTGGGGGTGAACACTGAAGCTTTCTTT	CASSLLGVNTEAFF